This T cell receptor beta chain emerged from a study of OX40 agonist ivuxolimab in advanced cancers. As for the study in general: Three dose-escalation patients had partial responses: one with hepatocellular carcinoma and two with cutaneous melanoma.

Generated by immunoSEQ multiplex PCR, the TCRdb table keeps only in-frame clones and is missing some. The table records more than 75,000 clones, roughly 84% of them present only once. The CDR3 consists of 16 residues. Trimming stripped 7 bases from V and 5 bases from J, with 21 bases between. CDR1 is SEHNR, CDR2 FQNEAQ, per germline (reference sequence). The source is an adult with an advanced solid tumor such as melanoma, head and neck, liver or kidney cancer. Here the sequenced sample was CD4+ or CD8+ T cells sorted from blood, taken in a trial of the OX40 agonist ivuxolimab. This chain uses TRBV7-9 with TRBJ2-1, with a tentative D call TRBD2 (6 bases). CDR3 nucleotides: TGTGCCAGCAACCCCCGAAGGCAGGGAGGTAACAATGAGCAGTTCTTC. Encoded protein: CASNPRRQGGNNEQFF.